This is a list of T cell receptor beta chains from one sample in a study of graft-versus-host responses after intestinal transplantation. Some clones are missing from TCRdb's copy, which holds only in-frame ones; the method was immunoSEQ multiplex PCR. The sample holds 65,000 to 85,000 clones; around 90% are singletons and the top ten take 7.5% to 8.5%. Their antigens are not known. Sequenced material: unstimulated CD8+ T cells sorted from spleen or lymph node cells, taken before transplant. The receptors derive from a human donor who was the organ donor for an intestinal transplant. Each CDR3 is given with its conserved first and last residue. Fields, in order: J gene, V gene, CDR3 protein.

TRBJ2-3 TRBV19 CARGGSDTQYF
TRBJ2-7 TRBV5-1 CASSLVLGTYEQYF
TRBJ2-1 TRBV7-8 CASSWRAVEQFF
TRBJ2-1 TRBV28 CASSIGTGLYNEQFF
TRBJ1-2 TRBV2 CASSDDRSYGYTF
TRBJ2-7 TRBV7-9 CASSPGTGWYEQYF
TRBJ1-1 TRBV7-6 CASSSDLVGVNTEAFF
TRBJ1-2 TRBV27 CASSLGADYGYTF
TRBJ1-3 TRBV11-1 CASSLDGQTFSGNTIYF
TRBJ2-7 TRBV11-1 CASSPGEGYYEQYF
TRBJ1-1 TRBV7-6 CASSLMGTTEAFF
TRBJ1-2 TRBV2 CASSGRAVQGYTF
TRBJ2-1 TRBV6-1 CASSEDGGGADEQFF
TRBJ1-5 TRBV4-1 CASSQVGGGNQPQHF
TRBJ2-7 TRBV14 CASSQTGTLHEQYF
TRBJ2-3 TRBV28 CASSWNLTAGGLYTQYF
TRBJ1-1 TRBV6-4 CASRRQENTEAFF
TRBJ1-5 TRBV18 CASSLRPGDELSRPQHF
TRBJ1-1 TRBV2 CASSEAGPDTEAFF
TRBJ2-5 TRBV10-3 CATQTGEETQYF
TRBJ2-1 TRBV13 CASSLFTSDNEQFF
TRBJ2-7 TRBV19 CASSLEAGSYEQYF
TRBJ1-1 TRBV27 CASKGTNTEAFF
TRBJ2-3 TRBV15 CATSRAISGKADTQYF
TRBJ2-7 TRBV28 CASSPSRYEQYF
TRBJ1-1 TRBV25-1 CASSEGTTEAFF
TRBJ2-3 TRBV4-1 CASSQCRDRESTDTQYF
TRBJ1-6 TRBV11-2 CASSRWDTAGNSPLHF
TRBJ2-5 TRBV10-1 CASSAVGGALGETQYF
TRBJ1-5 TRBV6-1 CASSEWFENQPQHF
TRBJ1-2 TRBV4-2 CASSQEDSNYGYTF
TRBJ2-1 TRBV9 CASSVESSQAFYNEQFF
TRBJ2-1 TRBV7-7 CASSPLWGESSYNEQFF
TRBJ2-1 TRBV6-1 CASRDRYNEQFF
TRBJ1-5 TRBV15 CATSSDRGGDQPQHF
TRBJ1-2 TRBV6-1 CASSGGQANYGYTF
TRBJ2-1 TRBV7-9 CASSPGQSEGNEQFF
TRBJ2-7 TRBV7-3 CASSSTGTSAGQYF
TRBJ1-1 TRBV27 CASSFLAANTEAFF
NA TRBV4-2 CASSHQIVPSGGTYEQYF
TRBJ2-7 TRBV30 CAWSVRPSGDNEQYF
TRBJ2-7 TRBV9 CASSVAASGGYEQYF
TRBJ2-2 TRBV7-2 CASSFSGGANDTGELFF
TRBJ2-2 TRBV28 CASSFVNGLVALNSGAVGELFF
TRBJ1-2 TRBV6-5 CASSAGTDYGYTF
TRBJ1-1 TRBV19 CASSPEQGADTEAFF
NA TRBV10-3 CAISEPGTGLYEQYF
TRBJ2-1 TRBV28 CASTPWASGLGFF
TRBJ2-7 TRBV27 CASTPRGAGEQYF
TRBJ2-3 TRBV4-2 CASSRGRAAHTDTQYF
TRBJ2-1 TRBV27 CASSLWEGGDTYNEQFF
TRBJ2-7 TRBV30 CAWSVGSSYEQYF
TRBJ2-5 TRBV30 CAWRLGYGETQYF
TRBJ2-7 TRBV4-1 CASSRRALSLTKYF
TRBJ2-2 TRBV28 CASSVTLYTGELFF
TRBJ2-1 TRBV14 CASSQVPAISYNEQFF
TRBJ2-3 TRBV10-2 CASSEQDYSGVTLTDTQYF
TRBJ1-4 TRBV6-5 CASSPGTNYEKLFF
TRBJ2-7 TRBV7-9 CASSPGQGTYYEQYF